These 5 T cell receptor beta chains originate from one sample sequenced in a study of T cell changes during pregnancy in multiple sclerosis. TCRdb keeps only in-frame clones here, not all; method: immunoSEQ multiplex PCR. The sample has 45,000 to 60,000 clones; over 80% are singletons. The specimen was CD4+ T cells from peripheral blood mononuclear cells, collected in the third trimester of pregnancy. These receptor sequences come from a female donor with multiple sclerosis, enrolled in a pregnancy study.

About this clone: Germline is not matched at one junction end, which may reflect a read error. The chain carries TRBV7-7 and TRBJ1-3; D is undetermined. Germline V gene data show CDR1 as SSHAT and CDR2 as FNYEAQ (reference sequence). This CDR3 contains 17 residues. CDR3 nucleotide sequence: TGTGCTAGCAGCTTCTCGCCGCAAGGAAGCGCTGGAAACACCATATATTTT. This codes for CASSFSPQGSAGNTIYF.

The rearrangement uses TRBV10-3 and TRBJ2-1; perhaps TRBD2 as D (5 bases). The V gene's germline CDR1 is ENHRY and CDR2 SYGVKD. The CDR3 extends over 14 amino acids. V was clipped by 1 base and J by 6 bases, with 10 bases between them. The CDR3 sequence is CAISEFMGSNEQFF. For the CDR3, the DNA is TGTGCCATCAGTGAGTTTATGGGGAGCAATGAGCAGTTCTTC.

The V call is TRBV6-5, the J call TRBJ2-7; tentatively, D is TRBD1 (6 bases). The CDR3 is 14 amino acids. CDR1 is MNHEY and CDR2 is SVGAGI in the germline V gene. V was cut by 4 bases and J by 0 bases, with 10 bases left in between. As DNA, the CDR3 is TGTGCCAGCAGTTCGACAGGCCGCTCCTACGAGCAGTACTTC. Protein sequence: CASSSTGRSYEQYF.

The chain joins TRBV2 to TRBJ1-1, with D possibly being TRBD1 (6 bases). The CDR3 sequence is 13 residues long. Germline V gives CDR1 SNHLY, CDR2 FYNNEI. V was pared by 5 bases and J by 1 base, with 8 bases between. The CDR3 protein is CASSSQGNTEAFF. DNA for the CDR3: TGTGCCAGCAGTTCACAGGGGAACACTGAAGCTTTCTTT.

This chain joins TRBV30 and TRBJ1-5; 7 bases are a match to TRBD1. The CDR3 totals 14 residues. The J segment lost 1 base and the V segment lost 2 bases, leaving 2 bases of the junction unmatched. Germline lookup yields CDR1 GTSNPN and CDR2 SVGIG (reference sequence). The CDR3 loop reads CAWSRGPSNQPQHF. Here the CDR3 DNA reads TGTGCCTGGAGTAGGGGGCCGAGCAATCAGCCCCAGCATTTT.